This entry is about one T cell receptor (beta chain). Method: immunoSEQ multiplex PCR; TCRdb's copy keeps in-frame clones and lacks some. The sample includes about 120,000 clones, roughly four fifths of them seen just once. The data derive from a study of blood T cell repertoires in COVID-19. Study-wide background: The analysed material was cDNA or gDNA that came from T cells, B-cell-depleted T cells, or PBMCs.

The CDR3 loop spans 14 amino acids. Trimming cost V 5 bases and J 5 bases, with 19 bases left between them. Germline V gene lookup returns CDR1 GTSNPN and CDR2 SVGIG (reference sequence). Sample: peripheral blood. The rearrangement uses TRBV30 and TRBJ2-7; D may be TRBD2 (7 bases). The sequence derives from a human donor in a cohort sampled during active COVID-19. CDR3 residues: CAWGRGQGNHEQYF. For the CDR3, the DNA is TGTGCCTGGGGGAGGGGCCAGGGGAATCACGAGCAGTACTTC.